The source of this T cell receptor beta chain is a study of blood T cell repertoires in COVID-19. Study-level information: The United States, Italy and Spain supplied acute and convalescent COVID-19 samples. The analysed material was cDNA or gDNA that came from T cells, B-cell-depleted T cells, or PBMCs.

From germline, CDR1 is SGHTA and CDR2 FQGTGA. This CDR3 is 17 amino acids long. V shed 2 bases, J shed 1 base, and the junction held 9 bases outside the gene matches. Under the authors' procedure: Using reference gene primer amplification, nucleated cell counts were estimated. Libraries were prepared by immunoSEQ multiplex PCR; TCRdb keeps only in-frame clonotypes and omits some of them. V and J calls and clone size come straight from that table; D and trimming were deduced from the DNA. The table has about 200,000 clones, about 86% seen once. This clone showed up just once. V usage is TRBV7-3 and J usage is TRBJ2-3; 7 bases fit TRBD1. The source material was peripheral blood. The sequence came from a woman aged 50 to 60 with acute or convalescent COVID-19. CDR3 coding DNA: TGTGCCAGCAGCTTATATCCGACAGGGATGGGCACAGATACGCAGTATTTT. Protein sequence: CASSLYPTGMGTDTQYF. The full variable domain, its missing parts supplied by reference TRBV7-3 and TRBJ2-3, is GAGVSQTPSNKVTEKGKYVELRCDPISGHTALYWYRQSLGQGPEFLIYFQGTGAADDSGLPNDRFFAVRPEGSVSTLKIQRTERGDSAVYLCASSLYPTGMGTDTQYFGPGTRLTVL.